Listed below are T cell receptor beta chains from one sample, sequenced in a study of T cell repertoires in cytomegalovirus infection. Via MiXCR, TCRdb re-called the reads, giving one row per CDR3 protein. The top ten clones hold around 2.6% of a sample with 300,000 or so distinct CDR3 sequences, around 10% of them seen once. Specimen: PBMCs. Receptors originate from a human donor in good health (CMV status not recorded). Some clones in this sample may be carry-over from other donors' samples. Each CDR3 is given with its conserved first and last residue. A D gene is named only where the DNA matches it firmly. The listing skips clone size in some rows; elsewhere it reads once, few, many or a size class.

abundance: few; v_gene: TRBV20-1; j_gene: TRBJ2-1; d_gene: -; CDR3nt: TGCAGTGCTAGAGATCTACAGTCCGTTGTGTTCTTC; CDR3aa: CSARDLQSVVFF
abundance: many; v_gene: TRBV5-6; j_gene: TRBJ2-5; d_gene: TRBD1; CDR3nt: TGTGCCAGCAGCAGCCGCCGACAGGGGCGGGAGACCCAGTACTTC; CDR3aa: CASSSRRQGRETQYF
abundance: many; v_gene: TRBV20-1; j_gene: TRBJ2-2; d_gene: TRBD1; CDR3nt: TGCAGTGCTAGAAACCCTGGGGGGACAGGGCACACCGGGGAGCTGTTTTTT; CDR3aa: CSARNPGGTGHTGELFF
abundance: many; v_gene: TRBV28; j_gene: TRBJ2-5; d_gene: -; CDR3nt: TGTGCCAGCAGTTTTCCGATAGGGGGAGTAGAGACCCAGTACTTC; CDR3aa: CASSFPIGGVETQYF
abundance: few; v_gene: TRBV4-1; j_gene: TRBJ2-3; d_gene: TRBD1; CDR3nt: TGCGCCAGCAGCCAGGTCTTCGTCGGGACAGGGGGCACAGATACGCAGTATTTT; CDR3aa: CASSQVFVGTGGTDTQYF
abundance: many; v_gene: TRBV4-3; j_gene: TRBJ1-1; d_gene: -; CDR3nt: TGCGCCAGCAGCCGCACGTGGAGCTCTGAAGCTTTCTTT; CDR3aa: CASSRTWSSEAFF
abundance: -; v_gene: TRBV2; j_gene: TRBJ2-3; d_gene: -; CDR3nt: TGTGCCAGCAGTGAAAATCGAGGGACGCAGTATTTT; CDR3aa: CASSENRGTQYF
abundance: -; v_gene: TRBV4-3; j_gene: TRBJ1-5; d_gene: TRBD1; CDR3nt: TGCGCCAGCAGCCACCTCGACAGGGGCGGCAATCAGCCCCAGCATTTT; CDR3aa: CASSHLDRGGNQPQHF
abundance: many; v_gene: TRBV5-4; j_gene: TRBJ2-2; d_gene: -; CDR3nt: TGTGCCAGCAGCGCAACAGGGAGCACCGGGGAGCTGTTTTTT; CDR3aa: CASSATGSTGELFF
abundance: many; v_gene: TRBV7-9; j_gene: TRBJ1-1; d_gene: TRBD1; CDR3nt: TGTGCCAGCAGGGCTACAGGGGGCCGAACTGAAGCTTTCTTT; CDR3aa: CASRATGGRTEAFF
abundance: many; v_gene: TRBV6-5; j_gene: TRBJ1-6; d_gene: -; CDR3nt: TGTGCCAGCAGGGGGTTAAAAGAGTCGTGGACCTCACCCCTCCACTTT; CDR3aa: CASRGLKESWTSPLHF
abundance: many; v_gene: TRBV15; j_gene: TRBJ2-6; d_gene: TRBD1; CDR3nt: TGTGCCACCAGCAGAGGGCAGACAGGGGGCTCGCCCGGGGCCAACGTCCTGACTTTC; CDR3aa: CATSRGQTGGSPGANVLTF
abundance: -; v_gene: TRBV19; j_gene: TRBJ1-5; d_gene: -; CDR3nt: TGTGCCAGTAGGGGGGACATTAGCAATCAGCCCCAGCATTTT; CDR3aa: CASRGDISNQPQHF
abundance: many; v_gene: TRBV7-8; j_gene: TRBJ2-7; d_gene: -; CDR3nt: TGTGCCAGCAGCTTAGGGGCTAGAATCCGCTACGAGCAGTACTTC; CDR3aa: CASSLGARIRYEQYF
abundance: -; v_gene: TRBV20-1; j_gene: TRBJ2-5; d_gene: TRBD2; CDR3nt: TGCAGTGCCCATCGTCTAGCGGGGATAGGGGAGACCCAGTACTTC; CDR3aa: CSAHRLAGIGETQYF
abundance: -; v_gene: TRBV9; j_gene: TRBJ1-2; d_gene: -; CDR3nt: TGTGCCAGCAGCCCTTCTAAGACAAGTGGCTACACCTTC; CDR3aa: CASSPSKTSGYTF
abundance: -; v_gene: TRBV20-1; j_gene: TRBJ2-5; d_gene: -; CDR3nt: TGCAGTGCTAGCCCCTCCCACGGGGGAGAGACCCAGTACTTC; CDR3aa: CSASPSHGGETQYF
abundance: -; v_gene: TRBV29-1; j_gene: TRBJ2-5; d_gene: -; CDR3nt: TGCAGCGTTGAAGATGGGAGAGGGGCGCGAGGGGAAGAGACCCAGTACTTC; CDR3aa: CSVEDGRGARGEETQYF
abundance: many; v_gene: TRBV28; j_gene: TRBJ1-1; d_gene: -; CDR3nt: TGTGCCAGCAGTTTTATGGAGGGGGAAACTGAAGCTTTCTTT; CDR3aa: CASSFMEGETEAFF
abundance: many; v_gene: TRBV19; j_gene: TRBJ2-1; d_gene: -; CDR3nt: TGTGCCAGTAGTAACCTCTACCTAGGGGCGTTTTACAATGAGCAGTTCTTC; CDR3aa: CASSNLYLGAFYNEQFF
abundance: few; v_gene: TRBV29-1; j_gene: TRBJ2-5; d_gene: TRBD2; CDR3nt: TGCAGCGTCGTCAATTCGGGCGGGGGGGCCAGGGAGACCCAGTACTTC; CDR3aa: CSVVNSGGGARETQYF
abundance: many; v_gene: TRBV29-1; j_gene: TRBJ2-1; d_gene: -; CDR3nt: TGCAGCGTTGGGCCCAGATTAAGCAGAAATGAGCAGTTCTTC; CDR3aa: CSVGPRLSRNEQFF
abundance: many; v_gene: TRBV25-1; j_gene: TRBJ1-4; d_gene: -; CDR3nt: TGTGCCAGCAGTGAATCCAAGGGGAGGGAAAAACTGTTTTTT; CDR3aa: CASSESKGREKLFF
abundance: -; v_gene: TRBV7-9; j_gene: TRBJ1-6; d_gene: TRBD1; CDR3nt: TGTGCCAGCAGCTTAGCGGGAGACAGGGTTAGAACCCTCCACTTT; CDR3aa: CASSLAGDRVRTLHF
abundance: many; v_gene: TRBV7-2; j_gene: TRBJ2-1; d_gene: -; CDR3nt: TGTGCCAGCAGCTTAAGTCGGAGGGAGCAGTTCTTC; CDR3aa: CASSLSRREQFF
abundance: few; v_gene: TRBV20-1; j_gene: TRBJ1-5; d_gene: -; CDR3nt: TGCAGTGCTAGAGAAACCCTTGGGCGCGGGTCAAATCAGCCCCAGCATTTT; CDR3aa: CSARETLGRGSNQPQHF
abundance: many; v_gene: TRBV15; j_gene: TRBJ1-2; d_gene: -; CDR3nt: TGTGCCACCAGCAGAGATCGGGCACGTGTAAATGGCTACACCTTC; CDR3aa: CATSRDRARVNGYTF
abundance: many; v_gene: TRBV7-8; j_gene: TRBJ2-5; d_gene: -; CDR3nt: TGTGCCAGCAGGGACTACCAAGAGACCCAGTACTTC; CDR3aa: CASRDYQETQYF
abundance: few; v_gene: TRBV28; j_gene: TRBJ2-1; d_gene: -; CDR3nt: TGTGCCAGCAGTTTATATTCTAGCTCATACAATGAGCAGTTCTTC; CDR3aa: CASSLYSSSYNEQFF
abundance: many; v_gene: TRBV6-5; j_gene: TRBJ2-5; d_gene: -; CDR3nt: TGTGCCAGCAGTTACGAGGGGACAAGATACCAAGAGACCCAGTACTTC; CDR3aa: CASSYEGTRYQETQYF
abundance: many; v_gene: TRBV7-2; j_gene: TRBJ1-3; d_gene: TRBD1; CDR3nt: TGTGCCAGCAGCTTATACAGGGGATCTGGAAACACCATATATTTT; CDR3aa: CASSLYRGSGNTIYF
abundance: many; v_gene: TRBV7-9; j_gene: TRBJ2-2; d_gene: TRBD1; CDR3nt: TGTGCCAGCAGCTTCGACAGGGGACGTGGGACCGGGGAGCTGTTTTTT; CDR3aa: CASSFDRGRGTGELFF
abundance: many; v_gene: TRBV7-2; j_gene: TRBJ2-1; d_gene: TRBD1; CDR3nt: TGTGCCAGCAGACAAGGGACAGGGATAGGGGAGATGAGGTACAATGAGCAGTTCTTC; CDR3aa: CASRQGTGIGEMRYNEQFF
abundance: -; v_gene: TRBV3-1; j_gene: TRBJ2-6; d_gene: -; CDR3nt: TGTGCCAGCAGCAGTCGACAGTCCTTCGCTGGGGCCAACGTCCTGACTTTC; CDR3aa: CASSSRQSFAGANVLTF
abundance: many; v_gene: TRBV29-1; j_gene: TRBJ1-1; d_gene: -; CDR3nt: TGCAGCGTTGAAGAAGCCCAGAACACTGAAGCTTTCTTT; CDR3aa: CSVEEAQNTEAFF
abundance: many; v_gene: TRBV5-4; j_gene: TRBJ2-1; d_gene: -; CDR3nt: TGTGCCAGCATGCAGGGGAGCTCCTACAATGAGCAGTTCTTC; CDR3aa: CASMQGSSYNEQFF
abundance: many; v_gene: TRBV6-5; j_gene: TRBJ1-1; d_gene: TRBD1; CDR3nt: TGTGCCAGCAGTTATCGACAGGGGGTGAACACTGAAGCTTTCTTT; CDR3aa: CASSYRQGVNTEAFF
abundance: many; v_gene: TRBV7-6; j_gene: TRBJ2-3; d_gene: TRBD2; CDR3nt: TGTGCCAGCAGCTTAGAACTAGCGGGCCCCCCGGATACGCAGTATTTT; CDR3aa: CASSLELAGPPDTQYF
abundance: many; v_gene: TRBV3-1; j_gene: TRBJ2-7; d_gene: TRBD1; CDR3nt: TGTGCCAGCAGCCCAACCCGGACAGGGAACTACGAGCAGTACTTC; CDR3aa: CASSPTRTGNYEQYF